This T cell receptor beta chain comes out of a study of CD8+CD57+ T cells in acquired aplastic anemia (dated by TCRdb to the late 2010s). Describing the broader study: Extracted DNA from sorted CD4+ and CD8+ cells averaged approximately 3 ug, ranging from about 0.18 to 27.4 ug. CD8+CD57+ expansion was defined as a frequency above the mean frequency observed in healthy subjects. The study at large found these results: Patients and healthy controls showed no significant difference in CD8+ Simpson's diversity (P=0.060). Twenty-nine CD8+ CDR3 sequences were shared between patients and controls but appeared highly expressed in patients and within their immunodominant clones.

In this sample, this clonotype turned up many times. The antigen it recognizes is unknown. Base qualities were left out, and no much larger clone turns up one base away. Flow cytometry had shown CD8+CD57+ cell expansion in the patients selected for sequencing. All patients had severe acquired aplastic anemia diagnosed by International Study of Aplastic Anemia and Agranulocytosis and Camitta criteria. No patient had received any therapy when blood was sampled. The study deep-sequenced TCR repertoires of sorted CD4+ and CD8+ blood T cells from severe aplastic anemia patients and healthy subjects. In the USA, patient enrollment took place under clinicaltrials.gov protocols 00001620, 01623167, 00001397, 00071045, 00081523 and 00961064. Ficoll-Paque density gradient centrifugation was used to isolate peripheral blood mononuclear cells. Before DNA extraction, CD4+ and CD8+ T cells were sorted by FACS or by magnetic beads.

Profiling of TCR beta VDJ combinations and CDR3 sequences used genomic DNA as the template. An Illumina HiSeq 2000 was used for TCR repertoire sequencing. In the authors' own workflow: TRBV/TRBJ rearrangement plots, CDR3 size and DJ length profiles, and Simpson's diversity index were used to evaluate the repertoires. The most abundant DNA sequence in the deep sequencing data was defined as the immunodominant clone. CDR3 amino acid sequences were checked for sharing between subjects and were compared against published repertoires and the VDJdb database. Starting from the raw public reads, TCRdb applied fastp trimming at Q25, assembled clones with MiXCR and retained in-frame beta chains. Every distinct CDR3 protein forms one entry, paired with its most common genes and DNA. The authors' filters were not applied to this entry. This sample lists 180,000 or so distinct CDR3 sequences; nearly 65% were detected once. The ten largest clones take up roughly 43% of the sample.

This sequence was found in a human donor with aplastic anemia. Sequencing was done on a sample of sorted CD4+, CD8+, or CD8+CD57+ T cells (not recorded which) from PBMCs.

The nucleotide sequence reads TGTGCCAGCAGCGGTGGGACTGCTAGCACAGATACGCAGTATTTT. This codes for CASSGGTASTDTQYF. In this chain, TRBV13 is recombined with TRBJ2-3, and TRBD2 may be the D gene, going by 6 matching bases. The V end loses 5 bases and the J end loses 0 bases, and a stretch of 12 bases separates them. The germline V gene (reference sequence) specifies PRHDT as CDR1 and FYEKMQ as CDR2. The CDR3 goes from the cysteine to the phenylalanine over 15 residues. Of the read, only the CDR3 DNA is kept; its 45 bases are in frame from base 1.